This TCR beta chain was recovered during a study of T cell repertoires in cytomegalovirus infection. On this clonotype itself: Its antigen is still unknown.

CDR1 is ENHRY, CDR2 SYGVKD, per germline. V shed 7 bases and J shed 5 bases, with 11 bases lying between them. This CDR3 has 13 amino acids. TCRdb fed the reads into MiXCR, producing one record per CDR3 protein. The sample comprises some 800,000 distinct CDR3 sequences, 32% of which are singletons, and 12% rests with the top ten. The J gene is TRBJ2-2, the V gene TRBV10-3, with D tentatively TRBD2 (6 bases). This receptor was obtained from a human donor in good health (CMV status not recorded). Some clones in this sample may be carry-over from other donors' samples. Sequenced material: cultured CD8+ T cells from PBMCs, taken from culture after CMV antigen stimulation. CDR3 region: CAITLARTGELFF. As DNA, the CDR3 is TGTGCCATCACTCTAGCGAGGACCGGGGAGCTGTTTTTT.